The rows below give T cell receptor beta chains drawn from one sample of a study of blood T cell repertoires in COVID-19. The assay was immunoSEQ multiplex PCR, and TCRdb's table has in-frame clones only and misses some. Of 300,000 to 400,000 clones in the sample, around 91% were seen once. The specimen was PBMCs or T cells enriched from blood (not recorded which). Source of these receptors: a man in his late teens or twenties who had recovered from COVID-19. Both conserved end residues are part of each CDR3. The D gene is left open where the match is weak. Not all rows give a size; the values are once, few, many and, for expanded clones, a class.

d_gene,j_gene,v_gene,abundance,CDR3aa,CDR3nt
.,TRBJ1-3,TRBV10-2,.,CASSPYSYSGNTIYF,TGCGCCAGCAGTCCGTACAGTTACTCTGGAAACACCATATATTTT
.,TRBJ2-1,TRBV5-1,.,CATMEGSGLDEQFF,TGCGCCACCATGGAAGGGTCGGGGTTGGATGAGCAGTTCTTC
TRBD1,TRBJ1-5,TRBV28,.,CASSLIWTGAMNQPQHF,TGTGCCAGCAGTTTGATCTGGACAGGGGCGATGAATCAGCCCCAGCATTTT
.,TRBJ2-2,TRBV30,.,CAWTGGRLNTGELFF,TGTGCCTGGACTGGGGGGAGATTGAACACCGGGGAGCTGTTTTTT
TRBD2,TRBJ2-1,TRBV25-1,.,CASTGTTVNEQFF,TGTGCCAGCACGGGGACTACTGTCAATGAGCAGTTCTTC
TRBD1,TRBJ2-1,TRBV4-3,.,CASSQDRTGEQFF,TGCGCCAGCAGCCAAGATCGGACAGGCGAGCAGTTCTTC
.,TRBJ1-2,TRBV20-1,.,CSATGYYGYTF,TGCAGTGCCACAGGCTATTATGGCTACACCTTC
TRBD1,TRBJ1-2,TRBV6-2/TRBV6-3,.,CASSYPSKGGLNYGYTF,TGTGCCAGCAGTTACCCGTCGAAAGGGGGCCTCAACTATGGCTACACCTTC
.,TRBJ2-1,TRBV10-3,.,CAISPRRATYNEQFF,TGTGCCATCAGTCCGAGACGAGCGACCTACAATGAGCAGTTCTTC
TRBD1,TRBJ1-2,TRBV6-5,.,CASAVDRGPYGYTF,TGTGCCAGTGCCGTCGACAGGGGGCCCTATGGCTACACCTTC
TRBD1,TRBJ1-2,TRBV18,.,CASSLTGNYGYTF,TGTGCCAGCTCACTGACAGGGAACTATGGCTACACCTTC
TRBD1,TRBJ2-7,TRBV9,.,CASSPRQGAYYEQYF,TGTGCCAGCAGCCCCCGACAGGGTGCCTACTACGAGCAGTACTTC
.,TRBJ2-7,TRBV28,.,CASNVAVGFYEQYF,TGTGCCAGCAACGTAGCGGTAGGCTTCTACGAGCAGTACTTC
.,TRBJ1-1,TRBV2,.,CASENELNTEAFF,TGTGCCAGCGAGAACGAGTTGAACACTGAAGCTTTCTTT
.,TRBJ1-5,TRBV7-2,few,CASSLYVGPNQPQHF,TGTGCCAGCAGCTTATATGTGGGGCCGAATCAGCCCCAGCATTTT
TRBD1,TRBJ2-7,TRBV5-1,.,CASSFVTGGEYEQYF,TGCGCCAGCAGCTTCGTGACAGGGGGCGAGTACGAGCAGTACTTC
.,TRBJ2-7,TRBV15,.,CATSRDPAAPEQYF,TGTGCCACCAGCAGAGATCCGGCGGCCCCAGAGCAGTACTTC
.,TRBJ2-1,TRBV18,.,CASSRDTVYNEQFF,TGTGCCAGCTCACGGGACACGGTATACAATGAGCAGTTCTTC
.,TRBJ1-6,TRBV9,.,CASSDPDGSSYNSPLHF,TGTGCCAGCAGCGACCCTGACGGGAGCTCCTATAATTCACCCCTCCACTTT
.,TRBJ2-1,TRBV5-1,.,CASSLGGGGSYNEQFF,TGCGCCAGCAGCTTGGGCGGCGGAGGCTCCTACAATGAGCAGTTCTTC
TRBD1,TRBJ2-2,TRBV3-1/TRBV3-2,.,CASRGTGVISGELFF,TGTGCCAGCCGGGGGACAGGGGTGATTTCCGGGGAGCTGTTTTTT
.,TRBJ1-1,TRBV12-5,.,CASGLQNTEAFF,TGTGCTAGTGGTTTACAGAACACTGAAGCTTTCTTT
TRBD1,TRBJ2-5,TRBV10-2,.,CASRQAGGETQYF,TGCGCCAGCAGACAAGCAGGGGGAGAGACCCAGTACTTC
.,TRBJ2-7,TRBV19,.,CASKAGPSSYEQYF,TGTGCCAGTAAGGCGGGCCCGAGCTCCTACGAGCAGTACTTC
TRBD1,TRBJ1-2,TRBV7-8,.,CASSFRQGNYGYTF,TGTGCCAGCAGCTTCCGACAGGGAAACTATGGCTACACCTTC
.,TRBJ2-1,TRBV14,.,CASSQDRSVNEQFF,TGTGCCAGCAGCCAAGATCGTAGTGTCAATGAGCAGTTCTTC
.,TRBJ1-3,TRBV2,.,CASSRIDRSSNTIYF,TGTGCCAGCAGCCGAATTGACAGGAGCTCAAACACCATATATTTT
.,TRBJ1-1,TRBV2,once,CASSEVASGNTEAFF,TGTGCCAGCAGTGAAGTCGCTAGTGGGAACACTGAAGCTTTCTTT
TRBD2,TRBJ2-1,TRBV30,.,CAWSVGLAGGGDEQFF,TGTGCCTGGAGTGTAGGGCTAGCGGGAGGGGGCGATGAGCAGTTCTTC
TRBD2,TRBJ2-1,TRBV2,.,CASSEFGSGINNEQFF,TGTGCCAGCAGTGAATTCGGTAGCGGGATTAACAATGAGCAGTTCTTC
.,TRBJ2-7,TRBV18,.,CASSPLGVAETYEQYF,TGTGCCAGCTCACCACTTGGTGTAGCGGAAACCTACGAGCAGTACTTC
.,TRBJ1-5,TRBV4-2,once,CASRQGNQPQHF,TGTGCCAGCAGGCAGGGGAATCAGCCCCAGCATTTT
.,TRBJ2-5,TRBV25-1,.,CASSEGTGWETQYF,TGTGCCAGCAGTGAGGGAACAGGATGGGAGACCCAGTACTTC
.,TRBJ1-5,TRBV2,.,CASGREGVAAGRDQPQHF,TGTGCCAGCGGCAGGGAGGGGGTAGCAGCGGGCAGGGATCAGCCCCAGCATTTT
.,TRBJ2-2,TRBV5-4,.,CASSPGWTATANTGELFF,TGTGCCAGCAGCCCGGGGTGGACAGCAACAGCGAACACCGGGGAGCTGTTTTTT
.,TRBJ1-1,TRBV4-1,.,CASSQDFGGNTEAFF,TGCGCCAGCAGCCAAGACTTCGGAGGGAACACTGAAGCTTTCTTT
TRBD1,TRBJ1-1,TRBV11-3,.,CASSPGGISSEAFF,TGTGCCAGCAGCCCAGGGGGCATTTCATCTGAAGCTTTCTTT
TRBD2,TRBJ2-2,TRBV10-3,.,CAISESGGADTGELFF,TGTGCCATCAGTGAGTCGGGAGGGGCCGACACCGGGGAGCTGTTTTTT
.,TRBJ1-2,TRBV4-1,.,CASSQEDYTNYGYTF,TGCGCCAGCAGCCAAGAAGACTATACTAACTATGGCTACACCTTC
.,TRBJ2-3,TRBV4-2,.,CASSHEPEIPTDTQYF,TGTGCCAGCAGCCATGAGCCGGAGATACCCACAGATACGCAGTATTTT
TRBD1,TRBJ1-2,TRBV3-1/TRBV3-2,.,CASSQAGQGIYGYTF,TGTGCCAGCAGCCAAGCTGGACAGGGAATCTATGGCTACACCTTC
.,TRBJ2-5,TRBV28,.,CASSLENQETQYF,TGTGCCAGCAGTTTGGAGAATCAAGAGACCCAGTACTTC
.,TRBJ1-3,TRBV2,once,CASGAGGNTIYF,TGTGCCAGCGGGGCAGGGGGAAACACCATATATTTT